A single sample is the source of the 29 T cell receptor beta chains below, sequenced in a study of blood T cell repertoires in COVID-19. Measured with immunoSEQ multiplex PCR; TCRdb has only the in-frame clones, and not every one. The sample lists 200,000 to 250,000 clones, about 85% occurring once. Input material: peripheral blood. The origin of the receptors is a woman aged 80 or over with active or convalescent COVID-19.

This clone was seen only a few times. This CDR3 is CASSQLVAGGHEQYF. In DNA, the CDR3 is TGCGCCAGCAGTCAGCTAGTGGCAGGGGGCCACGAGCAGTACTTC. The V and J genes are TRBV5-1 and TRBJ2-7; 8 bases are shared with TRBD1. This CDR3 spans 15 amino acids. The germline V gene has CDR1 SGHRS and CDR2 YFSETQ. The trim removed 5 bases at V and 5 bases at J, leaving 12 bases unmatched.

In DNA form, the CDR3 reads TGTGCCAGCAGCTATAGAGGAGGGGATGGCTACACCTTC. Translated: CASSYRGGDGYTF. The rearrangement links TRBV7-2 to TRBJ1-2, with D tentatively TRBD1 (5 bases). Trimming left V 4 bases short and J 6 bases short, with 12 bases between. The CDR3 loop spans 13 amino acids. Looked up from germline, CDR1 is SGHTA and CDR2 is FQGNSA.

About this clone itself: This likely comes from a read error, as the CDR3 has no conserved phenylalanine or tryptophan at its end. The DNA is left out, because the CDR3 cannot be placed on it with certainty; the CDR3 is given as TCRdb lists it. The chain employs TRBV3-1 (or the pseudogene TRBV3-2) and TRBJ1-4; the table names TRBD1, a call not compared with the DNA. Germline lookup yields CDR1 LGHDT and CDR2 YNNKEL (reference sequence). The CDR3 has 8 amino acids, counting both end residues. The chain's CDR3 is CASSQGQG.

The rearrangement uses TRBV6-5 and TRBJ1-6; D gene ambiguous. This CDR3 has 15 amino acids. V lost 6 bases, J lost 9 bases, and 18 bases lay in between. CDR1 and CDR2 from the germline V gene are MNHEY and SVGAGI. The chain's CDR3 is CASSPRAGWGSPLHF. The CDR3 DNA reads TGTGCCAGCAGCCCCCGGGCGGGTTGGGGTTCACCCCTCCACTTT.

This chain connects TRBV4-2 to TRBJ1-1, with 9 bases aligning to TRBD1. The CDR3 contains 15 residues. Trimming cost V 3 bases and J 4 bases; bases outside gene matches: 6. From germline, CDR1 is LGHNA and CDR2 YNFKEQ. This chain's CDR3 is CASSHGQGKSTEAFF. The CDR3, as DNA: TGTGCCAGCAGCCACGGACAGGGGAAGAGCACTGAAGCTTTCTTT.

V gene TRBV6-2 or TRBV6-3 combines with J gene TRBJ2-1; perhaps TRBD2 as D (6 bases). V was pared by 5 bases and J by 0 bases, with 20 bases between. CDR3 length: 18 amino acids. CDR1 is MNHEY, CDR2 SVGEGT, per germline. CDR3 in amino acids: CASSTERLGGSSYNEQFF. CDR3 DNA sequence: TGTGCCAGCAGTACCGAACGACTCGGGGGTAGCTCCTACAATGAGCAGTTCTTC.

The chain combines TRBV11-2 with TRBJ2-7, with a tentative D call TRBD1 (6 bases). Germline V gene lookup returns CDR1 SGHAT and CDR2 FQNNGV. This CDR3 contains 16 residues. V lost 0 bases and J lost 2, with 14 bases in between. The CDR3 DNA reads TGTGCCAGCAGCTTAGATATCGCAGGGGTGGCCTACGAGCAGTACTTC. It is translated as CASSLDIAGVAYEQYF.

The rearrangement joins TRBV14 to TRBJ2-7; 9 bases are a match to TRBD1. The CDR3 contains 15 residues. The V gene end was trimmed by 4 bases and the J gene end by 4 bases; junction bases not matched to a gene: 8. Germline-derived CDR1 and CDR2 are SGHDN and FVKESK. The CDR3 DNA is TGTGCCAGCAGCCTGACCGGGACAGGGCTATACGAGCAGTACTTC. Protein sequence: CASSLTGTGLYEQYF.

This chain joins TRBV7-2 and TRBJ2-5; 7 bases line up with TRBD2. Germline V gives CDR1 SGHTA, CDR2 FQGNSA. CDR3 size: 16 residues. V trimming: 5 bases; J trimming: 6 bases; junction bases outside the gene matches: 15. In nucleotides, the CDR3 is TGTGCCAGCAGCCACTCGATGGCGGGAGTTCTGAAGACCCAGTACTTC. Translated, it gives CASSHSMAGVLKTQYF.

J is TRBJ2-7 and V is TRBV5-8; 7 bases match TRBD1. This CDR3 contains 15 residues. The germline CDR1 and CDR2 sequences are SGHTS and YDEGEE. J lost 1 base, V lost 3 bases, and 7 bases had no gene match. The chain's CDR3 is CASSSGTAYSYEQYF. The CDR3 DNA reads as TGTGCCAGCAGCTCGGGGACAGCCTATTCCTACGAGCAGTACTTC.

The chain recombines TRBV25-1 with TRBJ1-1, with TRBD1 as a possible D gene (5 bases). Between the trimmed V and J ends, which lost 1 base and 0 bases, there was a span of 18 bases. There are 18 residues in the CDR3. Germline CDR1 is MGHDK and CDR2 is SYGVNS. The CDR3 sequence is CASSEFRGHRKMNTEAFF. CDR3 nucleotide sequence: TGTGCCAGCAGTGAATTTAGAGGACACCGTAAGATGAACACTGAAGCTTTCTTT.

This clone was seen a single time. The chain is built from TRBV5-4 and TRBJ2-7; D perhaps matches TRBD1 (6 bases). V dropped 2 bases and J dropped 3 bases, with 15 bases sitting between them. This CDR3 region has 15 residues. Germline V gives CDR1 SGHNT, CDR2 YYREEE (reference sequence). CDR3 region: CASSFGRDTFYEQYF. Written as DNA, the CDR3 is TGTGCCAGCAGCTTCGGTCGGGACACCTTCTACGAGCAGTACTTC.

The genes are TRBV3-1 (or the pseudogene TRBV3-2) and TRBJ1-2, with TRBD1 matching over 12 bases. Per the germline V gene, CDR1 is LGHDT and CDR2 is YNNKEL (reference sequence). The CDR3 totals 16 residues. The J segment lost 5 bases and the V segment lost 1 base, leaving 5 bases of the junction unmatched. The CDR3 loop is CASSQGTGQGAYGYTF. DNA for the CDR3: TGTGCCAGCAGCCAAGGGACGGGACAGGGGGCATATGGCTACACCTTC.

V gene TRBV15 combines with J gene TRBJ1-1, with D tentatively TRBD1 (6 bases). Per germline, CDR1 LNHNV and CDR2 YYDKDF (reference sequence). Trimming stripped 1 base from V and 9 bases from J, with 15 bases between. There are 14 residues in the CDR3. The CDR3 here is CATSRGDTTLKAFF. The CDR3 DNA reads TGTGCCACCAGCAGAGGGGACACGACTTTGAAAGCTTTCTTT.

This chain joins TRBV5-1 and TRBJ1-2; 7 nucleotides match TRBD1. The CDR3 spans 14 residues. V dropped 0 bases and J dropped 4; count of bases not matched to a gene: 3. Looked up from germline, CDR1 is SGHRS and CDR2 is YFSETQ. CDR3 loop: CASSLEGAAYGYTF. The DNA for the CDR3 is TGCGCCAGCAGCTTGGAGGGGGCAGCCTATGGCTACACCTTC.

The chain links TRBV15 to TRBJ1-3, with TRBD1 matching over 7 bases. V shed 5 bases and J 1 base; nucleotides not matched to a gene: 2. There are 14 residues in the CDR3. Germline V gene lookup returns CDR1 LNHNV and CDR2 YYDKDF (reference sequence). The CDR3 sequence is CATSAGGSGNTIYF. The CDR3 DNA reads as TGTGCCACCAGCGCAGGGGGTTCTGGAAACACCATATATTTT. Full variable domain (outside the CDR3, taken from reference TRBV15 and TRBJ1-3): DAMVIQNPRYQVTQFGKPVTLSCSQTLNHNVMYWYQQKSSQAPKLLFHYYDKDFNNEADTPDNFQSRRPNTSFCFLDIRSPGLGDTAMYLCATSAGGSGNTIYFGEGSWLTVV.

The rearrangement joins TRBV23-1 to TRBJ1-2, with 9 bases lining up with TRBD1. TRBV23-1 is an ORF for which the function is uncertain. The CDR3 runs 15 residues. The trim removed 4 bases at V and 4 bases at J, leaving 7 bases unmatched. The CDR3 spells CASSRRRTGAYGYTF. The CDR3 nucleotides read TGCGCCAGCAGTCGCCGAAGGACAGGGGCCTATGGCTACACCTTC.

V is TRBV18 and J is TRBJ2-7; 7 nucleotides match TRBD1. This CDR3 contains 14 residues. In germline, CDR1 is KGHSH, CDR2 LQKENI. The ends lost 5 bases at V and 2 bases at J; junction bases unmatched: 6. This chain's CDR3 is CASSLTGSPYEQYF. The CDR3 nucleotides are TGTGCCAGCTCATTGACAGGGTCTCCCTACGAGCAGTACTTC.

This clone was seen a single time. The rearrangement uses TRBV7-9 and TRBJ2-7; 7 nucleotides align to TRBD1. Germline CDR1 reads SEHNR; CDR2 reads FQNEAQ (reference sequence). CDR3 length: 14 residues. The ends lost 5 bases at V and 6 bases at J; junction bases unmatched: 10. This chain's CDR3 is CASSTNRDSPEQYF. The DNA for the CDR3 is TGTGCCAGCAGCACAAACCGGGACAGTCCCGAGCAGTACTTC.

This chain connects TRBV4-1 to TRBJ1-5; the D is unclear. V gave up 0 bases and J gave up 6 bases, with 9 bases separating them. The CDR3 contains 14 residues. Germline assignment: CDR1 MGHRA and CDR2 YSYEKL. CDR3 DNA sequence: TGCGCCAGCAGCCAAGAAGGGAGGGCTCAGCCCCAGCATTTT. This translates into CASSQEGRAQPQHF.

The genes are TRBV6-2 or TRBV6-3 and TRBJ2-1, with 8 bases fitting TRBD2. This CDR3 region has 15 residues. Germline loops: CDR1 MNHEY, CDR2 SVGEGT. The V and J ends lost 2 bases and 6 bases, in that order; junction bases with no gene match: 6. The CDR3 sequence: CASSYDGGRSNEQFF. CDR3 nucleotide sequence: TGTGCCAGCAGTTACGACGGCGGGAGGAGCAATGAGCAGTTCTTC.

DNA for the CDR3: TGTGCCAGCAGTCCTCGCACAGATACGCAGTATTTT. Translated, it gives CASSPRTDTQYF. The chain has TRBV2 and TRBJ2-3; D is undetermined. The CDR3 length is 12 residues. V gave up 5 bases and J gave up 1 base, with 4 bases separating them. Germline V lookup: CDR1 SNHLY, CDR2 FYNNEI.

This chain uses TRBV27 with TRBJ2-3; possible D gene TRBD2, 6 bases. Germline lookup yields CDR1 MNHEY and CDR2 SMNVEV (reference sequence). Trimming stripped 6 bases from V and 9 bases from J, with 28 bases between. This CDR3 comprises 17 residues. The CDR3 DNA reads as TGTGCCAGCAGCAGACTAGTGATCACGACAGATATCAGAACGCAGTATTTT. Its translation: CASSRLVITTDIRTQYF.

The count of this clone is one. The sample holds other DNA sequences that translate to the same CDR3. The J gene is TRBJ1-5, the V gene TRBV12-3 or TRBV12-4; D is perhaps TRBD1 (5 bases). V lost 2 bases, J lost 4 bases, and 6 bases lay in between. CDR3 length: 13 amino acids. CDR3 region: CASSLTGNQPQHF. The CDR3 region has the DNA TGTGCCAGCAGTTTAACAGGTAATCAGCCCCAGCATTTT.

This chain uses TRBV11-2 with TRBJ2-1, with 10 bases aligning to TRBD2. Germline V gives CDR1 SGHAT, CDR2 FQNNGV. V lost 1 base to trimming and J lost 8 bases; unmatched junction nucleotides: 8. There are 16 residues in the CDR3. The CDR3 protein is CASSLGGLAGVDEQFF. DNA for the CDR3: TGTGCCAGCAGCTTAGGGGGCCTAGCGGGAGTTGATGAGCAGTTCTTC. The full variable domain, its missing parts supplied by reference TRBV11-2 and TRBJ2-1, is EAGVAQSPRYKIIEKRQSVAFWCNPISGHATLYWYQQILGQGPKLLIQFQNNGVVDDSQLPKDRFSAERLKGVDSTLKIQPAKLEDSAVYLCASSLGGLAGVDEQFFGPGTRLTVL.

The chain uses TRBV19 and TRBJ1-4; tentatively, D is TRBD1 (6 bases). V was cut by 6 bases and J by 0 bases, with 14 bases left in between. Germline CDR1 LNHDA, CDR2 SQIVND (reference sequence). The CDR3 spans 16 residues. The CDR3 region is CASSRLDSTTNEKLFF. The CDR3 region has the DNA TGTGCCAGTAGCCGACTGGACAGTACAACTAATGAAAAACTGTTTTTT.

This chain joins TRBV2 and TRBJ2-3; 8 bases agree with TRBD2. The CDR3 contains 18 residues. The V segment lost 2 bases and the J segment 3 bases; nucleotides outside the gene matches: 13. Germline-derived CDR1 and CDR2 are SNHLY and FYNNEI. The DNA for the CDR3 is TGTGCCAGCAGTGAACGGGGAGTGGGCGGGGGGCGGACAGATACGCAGTATTTT. Its translation: CASSERGVGGGRTDTQYF. Based on the CDR3 plus reference TRBV2 and TRBJ2-3, the full variable domain is EPEVTQTPSHQVTQMGQEVILRCVPISNHLYFYWYRQILGQKVEFLVSFYNNEISEKSEIFDDQFSVERPDGSNFTLKIRSTKLEDSAMYFCASSERGVGGGRTDTQYFGPGTRLTVL.

This chain joins TRBV6-2 or TRBV6-3 and TRBJ2-7, with 9 bases aligning to TRBD1. Germline loops: CDR1 MNHEY, CDR2 SVGEGT. The length of the CDR3 is 15 residues. The V and J ends lost 3 bases and 3 bases, in that order; junction bases with no gene match: 6. The CDR3, as DNA: TGTGCCAGCAGTTATCCGGGACAGGGTCGCTACGAGCAGTACTTC. Residues: CASSYPGQGRYEQYF.

The chain recombines TRBV19 with TRBJ2-3, with 7 bases identical to TRBD1. The CDR3 loop spans 14 amino acids. With 5 bases clipped from V and 2 bases from J, the junction kept 4 bases outside the gene matches. Germline loops: CDR1 LNHDA, CDR2 SQIVND (reference sequence). The DNA for the CDR3 is TGTGCCAGTAGTCTGGACAGGTCCACAGATACGCAGTATTTT. Its protein product is CASSLDRSTDTQYF.